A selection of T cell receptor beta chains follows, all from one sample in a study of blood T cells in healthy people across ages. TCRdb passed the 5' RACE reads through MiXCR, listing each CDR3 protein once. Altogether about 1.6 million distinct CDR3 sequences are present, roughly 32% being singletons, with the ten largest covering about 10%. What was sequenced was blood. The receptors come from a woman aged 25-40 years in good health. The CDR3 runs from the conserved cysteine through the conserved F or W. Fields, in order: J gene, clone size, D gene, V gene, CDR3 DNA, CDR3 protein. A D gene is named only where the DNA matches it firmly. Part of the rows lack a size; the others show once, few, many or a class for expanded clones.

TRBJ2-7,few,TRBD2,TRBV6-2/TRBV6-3,TGTGCCAGCAGTTGGACTAGCGGGAGGCCCACCTACTACGAGCAGTACTTC,CASSWTSGRPTYYEQYF
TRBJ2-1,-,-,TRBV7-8,TGTGCCAGCAGCCGAACCCGGGACTCCTGGGATGGCGATGAGCAGTTCTTC,CASSRTRDSWDGDEQFF
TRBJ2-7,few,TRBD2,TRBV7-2,TGTGCCAGCCAGCTAGCGGGGACATCTAACTACGAGCAGTACTTC,CASQLAGTSNYEQYF
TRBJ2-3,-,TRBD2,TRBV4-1,TGCGCCAGCAGCCAGCCGGGACTAGCGGCACCCGATACGCAGTATTTT,CASSQPGLAAPDTQYF
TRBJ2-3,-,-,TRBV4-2,TGTGCCAGCAGCCAAGATTGGAGCGTTAGCACAGATACGCACTATTTT,CASSQDWSVSTDTHYF
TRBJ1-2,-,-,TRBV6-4,TGTGCCAGCAGCCCAGCCGCAGGGGATTATGGCGACACCTTC,CASSPAAGDYGDTF
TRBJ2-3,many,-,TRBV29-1,TGCAGCGTCCAACTGGGATTGCACACAGATACGCAGTATTTT,CSVQLGLHTDTQYF
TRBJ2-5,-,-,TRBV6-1,TGTGCCAGCATTTTCCTCCCTCGGGCGGAGACCCAGTACTTC,CASIFLPRAETQYF
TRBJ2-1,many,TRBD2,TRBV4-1,TGCGCCAGCAGCCAAGGCGGGGGAAATGAGCAGTTCTTC,CASSQGGGNEQFF
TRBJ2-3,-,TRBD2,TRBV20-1,TGCAGTGCTAGAGATCTCTTTGGACTAGCGGGGGGGCGAGTTCCCTCGACAGATACGCAGTATTTT,CSARDLFGLAGGRVPSTDTQYF
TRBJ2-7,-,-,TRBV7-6,TGTGCCAGCAGCCCCTCTCTGGCGAACGAGCAGTACTTC,CASSPSLANEQYF
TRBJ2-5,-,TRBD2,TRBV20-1,TGCAGTGCTACCCGGACTAGCGGGGGGAGGGAGACCCAGTACTTC,CSATRTSGGRETQYF
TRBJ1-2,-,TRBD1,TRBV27,TGTGCCAGCAAAAACAGGGGGGGAACCTATGGCTACACCTTC,CASKNRGGTYGYTF
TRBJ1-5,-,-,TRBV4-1,TGCGCCAGCAGCCAAGTACTTGCCAGGGGTTCTTCTCAGCCCCAGCATTTT,CASSQVLARGSSQPQHF
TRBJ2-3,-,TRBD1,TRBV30,TGTGCCTGGAGTGTAGGGACAGGGGAGATTTCAGATACGCAGTATTTT,CAWSVGTGEISDTQYF
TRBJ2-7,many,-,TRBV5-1,TGCGCCAGCAGCTCCTCCTCCGCGGACAGAGGGCAGTACTTC,CASSSSSADRGQYF
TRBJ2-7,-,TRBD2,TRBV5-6,TGTGCCAGCAGCTTGGAGGGTAGCTCGGGGGGAAACTACGAGCAGTACTTC,CASSLEGSSGGNYEQYF
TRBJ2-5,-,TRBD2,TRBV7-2,TGTGCCAGCAGCTTAAACAGGGCTAGCGGGGTCAGCGAGACCCAGTACTTC,CASSLNRASGVSETQYF
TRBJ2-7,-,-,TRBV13,TGTGCCGGCAGCCTCGAGCAGAGCTCCTACAATGAGCAGTACTTC,CAGSLEQSSYNEQYF
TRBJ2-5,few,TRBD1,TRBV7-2,TGTGCCAGCAGCTCGCGCTACGGACAGGGGGCTAAAGAGACCCAGTACTTC,CASSSRYGQGAKETQYF
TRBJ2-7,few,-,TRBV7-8,TGTGCCAGCAGTGCCGGGCCCCCCTACGAGCAGTACTTC,CASSAGPPYEQYF
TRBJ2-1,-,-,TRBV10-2,TGCGCCAGCGTGACGGGTAATGAGCAGTTCTTC,CASVTGNEQFF
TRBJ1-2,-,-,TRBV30,TGTGCCTGTGACGATGGCTACACCTTC,CACDDGYTF
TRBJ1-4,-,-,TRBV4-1,TGCGCCAGCAGCCAACTCGTCGGGACATATGAAAAACTGTTTTTT,CASSQLVGTYEKLFF
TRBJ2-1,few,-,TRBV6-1,TGTGCCAGCAAGGACTCAAGCTCCTACAATGAGCAGTTCTTC,CASKDSSSYNEQFF
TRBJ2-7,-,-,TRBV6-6,TGTGCCAGCAGTTATCAAGGCCCCCGAGACTACGAGCAGTACTTC,CASSYQGPRDYEQYF
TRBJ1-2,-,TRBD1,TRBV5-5,TGTGCCAGCAGACAAGACAGGGCGGGTGGCTACACCTTC,CASRQDRAGGYTF
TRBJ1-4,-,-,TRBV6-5,TGTGCCTGCAGCCGGTGGCTTAATGAAAAACTGTTTTTT,CACSRWLNEKLFF
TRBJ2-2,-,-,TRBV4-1,TGCGCCAGCAGCCGTCAGGGGACGGACACCGGGGAGCGGTTTTTT,CASSRQGTDTGERFF
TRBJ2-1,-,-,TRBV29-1,TGCAGCGTTGATCGTCAGGGCTCCTACAATGAGCAGTTCTTC,CSVDRQGSYNEQFF
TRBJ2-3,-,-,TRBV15,TGTGCCACCAGCAGAGTGAGCGGCAGTCGGACCACAGATACGCAGTATTTT,CATSRVSGSRTTDTQYF
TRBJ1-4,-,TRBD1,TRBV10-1,TGCGCCAGTTCGGACAGGTTGAATGAGGGACTGTTTTTT,CASSDRLNEGLFF
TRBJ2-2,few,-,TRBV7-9,TGTGCCAGCACCCCCGGGGCGGGGAACACCGGGGAGCTGTTTTTT,CASTPGAGNTGELFF
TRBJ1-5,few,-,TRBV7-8,TGTGCCAGCGCCCTTGGGAATCAGCCCCAGCATTTT,CASALGNQPQHF
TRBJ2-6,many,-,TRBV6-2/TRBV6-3,TGTGCCAGCAGCGCTGCGGAGGGCCCTGGGGCCAACGTCCTGACTTTC,CASSAAEGPGANVLTF
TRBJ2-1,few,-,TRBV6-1,TGTGCCAGCAGTGATGGGGGACGGATGAAGCAGTTCTTC,CASSDGGRMKQFF
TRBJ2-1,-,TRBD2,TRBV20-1,TGCAGTGCTAGAGTTTCTAGCGGGCCTGGGGATGAGCAGTTCTTC,CSARVSSGPGDEQFF
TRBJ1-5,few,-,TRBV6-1,TGTGCCAGCAGTGAAGATCGAGAGCCCTATAGCAATCAGCCCCAGCATTTT,CASSEDREPYSNQPQHF
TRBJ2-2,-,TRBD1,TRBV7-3,TGTGCCAGCAGCTTACAGGGGGCTACCGGGGAGCTGTTTTTT,CASSLQGATGELFF
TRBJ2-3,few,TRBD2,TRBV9,TGTGCCAGCAGCCATCCTTCATCGGGGACTAATACGCAGTATTTT,CASSHPSSGTNTQYF
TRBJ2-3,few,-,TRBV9,TGTGCCAGCAGCGTAGGACCCCCACCGCAAGATACGCAGTATTTT,CASSVGPPPQDTQYF
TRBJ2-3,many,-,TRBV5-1,TGCGCCAGCAGCAACGCCGGGGAAGATACGCAGTATTTT,CASSNAGEDTQYF